This T cell receptor (delta chain) was documented in a study of gamma-delta chains in newborns, infants, children (dated by TCRdb to about 2019). Regarding the research as a whole: In the study title, it is stated that polyclonal expansion of innate gammadelta T cells is driven by microbial exposure immediately after birth. The study investigated how microbial exposure shaped innate gammadelta T cell populations in human newborns immediately after birth.

TCRdb shows the sequencer as Illumina MiSeq. Clonotypes were called again by TCRdb from the public reads via CATT, and duplicate nucleotide sequences were then merged into one entry. For this sample the table gives 10,000 to 14,000 delta-chain clones, of which 8.5% to 9% were detected only once. Approximately 3.4% of the sample is held by the ten biggest clonotypes. This clone was observed a handful of times. No cognate antigen has been identified for it. No base quality values were provided; no much bigger clone lies one nucleotide off. The TCR originated in a child who was a newborn, infant or young child, either healthy, febrile or measles-vaccinated (not recorded which). The source material was blood.

The sequenced DNA: TGTGCCTGTGACACCGGTGGGATACGGGGCTCCTGGGACACCCGACAGATGTTTTTC. It translates to CACDTGGIRGSWDTRQMFF. The chain uses TRDV2 and TRDJ3, with 8 junctional bases fitting TRDD3. The CDR3 numbers 19 residues from cysteine through phenylalanine. The DNA shown is the 57-base CDR3, in frame from base 1. Ends trimmed: V by 0 bases, J by 0 bases; bases unmatched to a gene: 6. CDR1 and CDR2 are read off the germline V gene as GEAIGNYY and EKD.